A single sample is the source of the 30 T cell receptor beta chains below, sequenced in a study of shared clonotypes between healthy human individuals. Here immunoSEQ multiplex PCR was the method, and the copy in TCRdb shows in-frame clones only, minus some. This repertoire shows over a million clones, about 75% found once; its top ten account for about 1.5%. Sequencing input: memory CD4+ T cells sorted from blood. As to subset: CD45RA-negative fraction. The receptor set was obtained from a man younger than 35 in good health.

The chain couples TRBV30 to TRBJ2-4; 7 bases align to TRBD2. The CDR3 is made up of 18 amino acids. Germline assignment: CDR1 GTSNPN and CDR2 SVGIG (reference sequence). With 0 bases clipped from V and 0 bases from J, the junction kept 11 bases outside the gene matches. Written as DNA, the CDR3 is TGTGCCTGGAGTGTACTTGGCGGGGGAGACATAGCCAAAAACATTCAGTACTTC. This gives the protein CAWSVLGGGDIAKNIQYF.

The chain employs TRBV30 and TRBJ2-6; D gene unclear. The length of the CDR3 is 13 residues. Germline CDR1 reads GTSNPN; CDR2 reads SVGIG (reference sequence). Trimming pared 2 bases from V and 2 bases from J, leaving 4 bases between. CDR3 DNA: TGTGCCTGGAGTTACCCTGGGGCCAACGTCCTGACTTTC. Translation gives CAWSYPGANVLTF.

CDR3 amino acids: CASSQEPTGTGSLGQYF. CDR3 coding DNA: TGTGCCAGCTCACAAGAACCCACCGGGACAGGGAGTTTGGGGCAGTACTTC. The chain combines TRBV18 with TRBJ2-7; 9 bases fit TRBD1. Trimming took 4 bases from V and 9 from J; bases not matched to a gene: 19. Germline V gene sequence: CDR1 KGHSH, CDR2 LQKENI. CDR3 length equals 17 residues.

The V gene is TRBV18, the J gene TRBJ2-3; D ambiguous. Germline V gene lookup returns CDR1 KGHSH and CDR2 LQKENI. CDR3 length: 14 amino acids. V was trimmed by 3 bases and J by 1 base, leaving 8 bases between them. The CDR3 DNA sequence: TGTGCCAGCTCACCGGCAAGGGGCACAGATACGCAGTATTTT. Translated: CASSPARGTDTQYF.

This clone has only a few counts. CDR3 nucleotides: TGCGCCAGCAGCGATGGCTACGCGGGCTATGGCTACACCTTC. Residues: CASSDGYAGYGYTF. The chain combines TRBV5-1 with TRBJ1-2; no clear D. V was pared by 4 bases and J by 4 bases, with 14 bases between. Germline values: CDR1 SGHRS, CDR2 YFSETQ. The CDR3 spans 14 residues.

The genes are TRBV18 and TRBJ1-5, with 9 bases that match TRBD1. The J segment lost 5 bases and the V segment lost 6 bases, leaving 11 bases of the junction unmatched. The CDR3 has 16 amino acids. Germline CDR1 KGHSH, CDR2 LQKENI. As DNA, the CDR3 is TGTGCCAGCTCCTTGCGCGAAACAGGGGGCGATCAGCCCCAGCATTTT. Its protein product is CASSLRETGGDQPQHF.

V is TRBV4-1 and J is TRBJ1-1; 9 positions match TRBD1. Germline V gene sequence: CDR1 MGHRA, CDR2 YSYEKL. The CDR3 runs 15 residues. V lost 0 bases to trimming and J lost 5 bases; unmatched junction nucleotides: 4. Here the CDR3 DNA reads TGCGCCAGCAGCCAAGACGGACAGGGGATAACTGAAGCTTTCTTT. It yields the protein CASSQDGQGITEAFF.

The chain recombines TRBV4-3 with TRBJ2-1; 12 nucleotides align to TRBD2. Germline V gene data show CDR1 as LGHNA and CDR2 as YSLEER. V gave up 4 bases and J gave up 7 bases; unmatched junction bases: 8. This CDR3 has 16 residues. Here the CDR3 reads CASSLSTSGSWNEQFF. The CDR3 nucleotides read TGCGCCAGCAGCCTATCGACTAGCGGGAGTTGGAATGAGCAGTTCTTC.

The count of this clone is one. This sequence joins TRBV28 and TRBJ2-2, with no clear D. The CDR3 covers 14 residues. From germline, CDR1 is MDHEN and CDR2 SYDVKM. The ends were cut back, 5 bases at V and 2 bases at J, with 9 bases in the middle. The CDR3 coding sequence is TGTGCCAGCAGTCCGGAACCCAACACCGGGGAGCTGTTTTTT. Translation: CASSPEPNTGELFF.

This sequence joins TRBV5-5 and TRBJ2-6; the D is unclear. Trimming left V 0 bases short and J 2 bases short, with 9 bases between. This CDR3 is built from 16 residues. Germline-derived CDR1 and CDR2 are SGHKS and YYEKEE (reference sequence). The CDR3 spells CASSLEPGPGANVLTF. CDR3 nucleotide sequence: TGTGCCAGCAGCTTGGAGCCAGGCCCTGGGGCCAACGTCCTGACTTTC.

The chain couples TRBV6-1 to TRBJ2-1, with 7 bases identical to TRBD1. V was pared by 6 bases and J by 4 bases, with 6 bases of the junction left unmatched. Germline loops: CDR1 MNHNS, CDR2 SASEGT. There are 14 residues in the CDR3. CDR3 sequence reads: CASSAGTDYNEQFF. The CDR3, as DNA: TGTGCCAGCAGCGCCGGGACAGATTACAATGAGCAGTTCTTC.

The chain couples TRBV9 to TRBJ1-5; D call uncertain. The length of the CDR3 is 14 residues. CDR1 and CDR2 from the germline V gene are SGDLS and YYNGEE. Trimming took 4 bases from V and 4 from J, leaving 12 bases between them. In nucleotides, the CDR3 is TGTGCCAGCAGCATCGGAGGTGCAAATCAGCCCCAGCATTTT. Its protein is CASSIGGANQPQHF.

The chain links TRBV12-5 to TRBJ2-7; a possible D gene is TRBD2 (5 bases). The germline V and J ends were trimmed by 6 bases and 0 bases, with 9 bases remaining between them. The CDR3 has 13 residues. Per germline, CDR1 LGHNT and CDR2 FRNRAP. The CDR3 region has the DNA TGTGCTAGTGGCCGGGGAGCCTCCTACGAGCAGTACTTC. This codes for CASGRGASYEQYF. Combining the CDR3 with reference TRBV12-5 and TRBJ2-7 gives the whole variable domain DARVTQTPRHKVTEMGQEVTMRCQPILGHNTVFWYRQTMMQGLELLAYFRNRAPLDDSGMPKDRFSAEMPDATLATLKIQPSEPRDSAVYFCASGRGASYEQYFGPGTRLTVT.

The V call is TRBV7-8, the J call TRBJ2-5; the D gene is possibly TRBD1 (6 bases). V was clipped by 2 bases and J by 5 bases, with 15 bases between them. The CDR3 covers 15 residues. Germline loops: CDR1 SGHVS, CDR2 FQNEAQ. CDR3 loop: CASSLYGRGRETQYF. DNA of the CDR3: TGTGCCAGCAGCTTATACGGCAGGGGAAGGGAGACCCAGTACTTC. The entire variable domain, with the rest obtained from reference TRBV7-8 and TRBJ2-5, is as follows: GAGVSQSPRYKVAKRGQDVALRCDPISGHVSLFWYQQALGQGPEFLTYFQNEAQLDKSGLPSDRFFAERPEGSVSTLKIQRTQQEDSAVYLCASSLYGRGRETQYFGPGTRLLVL.

For this clone: Other nucleotide sequences in the sample specify the same CDR3. The CDR3 DNA follows: TGTGCCAGTAGTATAGGCCTGGAGACCCAGTACTTC. Translated, it gives CASSIGLETQYF. This chain uses TRBV19 with TRBJ2-5; D gene unclear. Trimming took 1 base from V and 5 from J, leaving 5 bases between them. The CDR3 is 12 amino acids. Germline V gives CDR1 LNHDA, CDR2 SQIVND (reference sequence).

V and J are TRBV9 and TRBJ1-6, with D possibly matching TRBD1 (6 bases). In germline, CDR1 is SGDLS, CDR2 YYNGEE. CDR3 length: 15 residues. The V end was cut by 4 bases, the J end by 7 bases, with 15 bases between. Here the CDR3 DNA reads TGTGCCAGCAGCCGGGACGGGAGGGGGAATTCACCCCTCCACTTT. This gives the protein CASSRDGRGNSPLHF.

This clone was detected only a few times. The chain couples TRBV5-6 to TRBJ2-2; D uncertain. The V and J ends lost 0 bases and 8 bases respectively, with 5 bases between them. CDR1 and CDR2 from the germline V gene are SGHDT and YYEEEE. The CDR3 has 12 residues. For the CDR3, the DNA is TGTGCCAGCAGCTTGGTGAAAGGGGAGCTGTTTTTT. It codes for CASSLVKGELFF.

This chain connects TRBV30 to TRBJ1-4; D is undetermined. CDR1 GTSNPN and CDR2 SVGIG come from the germline V gene (reference sequence). The CDR3 has 12 residues. V dropped 3 bases and J dropped 4 bases, with 6 bases sitting between them. CDR3 sequence reads: CAWRRDNEKLFF. Written as DNA, the CDR3 is TGTGCCTGGAGAAGGGATAATGAAAAACTGTTTTTT.

The sample holds a few counts of this clone. V gene TRBV7-2 combines with J gene TRBJ2-7; D unclear. The CDR3 covers 13 residues. Deletions cut 5 bases from V and 2 bases from J, with 10 bases between. Germline CDR1 and CDR2: SGHTA and FQGNSA. The chain's CDR3 is CASSALETYEQYF. CDR3 in DNA: TGTGCCAGCAGCGCACTCGAAACCTACGAGCAGTACTTC.

This rearrangement joins TRBV4-1 to TRBJ2-5; tentative D call: TRBD2 (6 bases). From germline, CDR1 is MGHRA and CDR2 YSYEKL. The CDR3 has 15 amino acids. V gave up 1 base and J gave up 4 bases, with 13 bases separating them. DNA for the CDR3: TGCGCCAGCAGCCAAGCGTATGGGGGGATAGAGACCCAGTACTTC. This sequence encodes CASSQAYGGIETQYF.

This clone has just a few counts. Other DNA sequences in this sample translate to the same CDR3. The V call is TRBV5-1, the J call TRBJ1-2, with TRBD1 as a possible D gene (5 bases). CDR1 and CDR2 from the germline V gene are SGHRS and YFSETQ. This CDR3 is built from 13 residues. Trimming stripped 0 bases from V and 3 bases from J, with 6 bases between. The CDR3 nucleotides are TGCGCCAGCAGCTTGGTAGGGGACTATGGCTACACCTTC. Encoded protein: CASSLVGDYGYTF.

This chain uses TRBV10-1 with TRBJ2-1; possibly TRBD2 for D (6 bases). Germline-derived CDR1 and CDR2 are WNHNN and SYGVQD (reference sequence). This CDR3 has 17 amino acids. V was cut by 2 bases and J by 0 bases, with 14 bases left in between. In DNA form, the CDR3 reads TGCGCCAGCAGTGAGGGGGGGACTGGTCGCTCCTACAATGAGCAGTTCTTC. This sequence encodes CASSEGGTGRSYNEQFF.

The chain employs TRBV5-4 and TRBJ2-3, with 7 bases that match TRBD1. V shed 2 bases, J shed 2 bases, and the junction held 11 bases outside the gene matches. Germline assignment: CDR1 SGHNT and CDR2 YYREEE (reference sequence). The CDR3 sequence is 17 residues long. The CDR3 nucleotides read TGTGCCAGCAGCTTTAGGACAGGAGCTTCGCTCACAGATACGCAGTATTTT. This codes for CASSFRTGASLTDTQYF.

This chain uses TRBV5-4 with TRBJ1-1; 7 bases align to TRBD1. J gave up 1 base and V 4 bases, and 7 bases lay outside the gene matches. This CDR3 is 15 amino acids long. Germline V gene sequence: CDR1 SGHNT, CDR2 YYREEE (reference sequence). The CDR3 protein is CASSLRTGENTEAFF. The CDR3 DNA reads as TGTGCCAGCAGCCTTAGGACAGGAGAGAACACTGAAGCTTTCTTT.

This chain uses TRBV19 with TRBJ1-6, with TRBD1 identical over 8 bases. Germline trimming cut 3 bases from V and 10 bases from J; bases unmatched to any gene: 8. The CDR3 covers 15 residues. Germline-derived CDR1 and CDR2 are LNHDA and SQIVND (reference sequence). DNA of the CDR3: TGTGCCAGTAGTATTTCTAACGACAGGGGCTCACCCCTCCACTTT. It codes for CASSISNDRGSPLHF.

The rearrangement uses TRBV7-9 and TRBJ2-7; D is perhaps TRBD1 (5 bases). V was cut by 5 bases and J by 5 bases, with 10 bases left in between. The CDR3 runs to 12 residues. The germline CDR1 and CDR2 sequences are SEHNR and FQNEAQ (reference sequence). CDR3 sequence: CASSMDINEQYF. The CDR3 DNA reads TGTGCCAGCAGCATGGACATTAACGAGCAGTACTTC.

The chain is built from TRBV7-2 and TRBJ2-2; D uncertain. The germline CDR1 and CDR2 sequences are SGHTA and FQGNSA. The CDR3 has 15 residues. V dropped 0 bases and J dropped 0 bases, with 5 bases sitting between them. The CDR3 DNA follows: TGTGCCAGCAGCTTAGCAAAACCGAACACCGGGGAGCTGTTTTTT. Amino acid sequence: CASSLAKPNTGELFF.

This sequence joins TRBV9 and TRBJ1-1; no reliable D call. V gave up 4 bases and J gave up 6 bases, with 13 bases separating them. The CDR3 runs 13 residues. Germline V gene lookup returns CDR1 SGDLS and CDR2 YYNGEE. This CDR3 reads CASSLLQTSEAFF. DNA for the CDR3: TGTGCCAGCAGCCTTCTCCAGACGTCTGAAGCTTTCTTT.

This clone has a handful of counts. J is TRBJ2-7 and V is TRBV2; unclear D gene. CDR3 length: 14 amino acids. Trimming shortened V by 6 bases and J by 5 bases, and 17 bases separated the two germline ends. CDR1 is SNHLY, CDR2 FYNNEI, per germline. The CDR3 reads CASRPLEGKDEQYF. As DNA, the CDR3 is TGTGCCAGCAGACCCTTAGAAGGAAAGGACGAGCAGTACTTC.

The chain has TRBV28 and TRBJ1-5, with D uncertain. The V gene lost 3 bases and the J gene lost 0 bases, with 9 bases spanning the gap. The CDR3 length is 15 residues. Germline V gene sequence: CDR1 MDHEN, CDR2 SYDVKM. CDR3 nucleotide sequence: TGTGCCAGCAGTTTCCGGGGTATTAGCAATCAGCCCCAGCATTTT. The encoded protein is CASSFRGISNQPQHF.